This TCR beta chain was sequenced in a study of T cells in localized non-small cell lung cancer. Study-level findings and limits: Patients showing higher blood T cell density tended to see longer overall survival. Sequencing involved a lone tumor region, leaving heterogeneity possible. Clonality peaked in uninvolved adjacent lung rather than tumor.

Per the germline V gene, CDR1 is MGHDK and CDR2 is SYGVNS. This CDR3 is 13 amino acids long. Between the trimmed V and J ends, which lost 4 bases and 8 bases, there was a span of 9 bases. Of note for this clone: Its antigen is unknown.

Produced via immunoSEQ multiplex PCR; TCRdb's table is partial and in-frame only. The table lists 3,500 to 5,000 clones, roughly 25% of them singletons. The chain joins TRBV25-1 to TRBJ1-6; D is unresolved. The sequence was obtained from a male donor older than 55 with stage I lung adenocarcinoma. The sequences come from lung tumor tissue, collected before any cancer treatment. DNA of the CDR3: TGTGCCAGCAGTGCCAGCTTACATTCACCCCTCCACTTT. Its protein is CASSASLHSPLHF. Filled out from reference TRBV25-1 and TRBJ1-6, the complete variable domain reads EADIYQTPRYLVIGTGKKITLECSQTMGHDKMYWYQQDPGMELHLIHYSYGVNSTEKGDLSSESTVSRIRTEHFPLTLESARPSHTSQYLCASSASLHSPLHFGNGTRLTVT.